The clone carrying this T cell receptor (beta chain) showed up just once. Its antigen remains unknown. This sample is part of a study of shared clonotypes between healthy human individuals. Turning to the study itself: Per donor, three plates held CD4 naive cells, three held CD4 memory, two held CD8 naive and one held CD8 memory.

This CDR3 is built from 15 residues. The V segment lost 4 bases and the J segment 4 bases; nucleotides outside the gene matches: 9. The germline CDR1 and CDR2 sequences are SGHDT and YYEEEE. Findings and caveats of the study: It was anticipated that sequencing depth would influence how many clonotypes donors shared. Lower generation probabilities were found for non-shared clonotypes than for those shared by all four donors.

The authors split each subset's genomic DNA evenly across several immunoSEQ plates. Data came from immunoSEQ multiplex PCR; TCRdb stores just in-frame clones and leaves some out. The top ten hold 0.39% of the sample, which has a few million clones, roughly 93% seen once. The gene calls are TRBV5-6 and TRBJ1-1, with 8 bases identical to TRBD1. The clonotype originates from a man between 18 and 29 years old in good health. Some clones in this sample may be carry-over from other donors' samples. Source material: naive CD4+ T cells from PBMCs. Subset meaning: CD45RA+ positively selected. The CDR3 nucleotides read TGTGCCAGCAGCGCCGGGATACAGGGGGTCACTGAAGCTTTCTTT. Translating gives CASSAGIQGVTEAFF.